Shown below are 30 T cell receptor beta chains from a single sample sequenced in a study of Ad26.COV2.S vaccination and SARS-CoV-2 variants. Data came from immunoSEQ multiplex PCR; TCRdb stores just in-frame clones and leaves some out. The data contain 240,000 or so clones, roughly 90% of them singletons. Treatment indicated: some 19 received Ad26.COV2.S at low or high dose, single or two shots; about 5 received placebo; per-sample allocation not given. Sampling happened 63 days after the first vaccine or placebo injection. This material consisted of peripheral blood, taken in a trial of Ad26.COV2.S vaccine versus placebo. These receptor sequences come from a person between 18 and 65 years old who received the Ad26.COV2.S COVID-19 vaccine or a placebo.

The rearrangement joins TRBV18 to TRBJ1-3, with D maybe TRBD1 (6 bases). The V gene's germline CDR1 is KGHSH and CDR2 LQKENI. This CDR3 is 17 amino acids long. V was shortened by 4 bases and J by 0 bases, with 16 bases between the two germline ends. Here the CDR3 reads CASSLVTGLSSGNTIYF. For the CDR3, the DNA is TGTGCCAGCTCACTGGTGACAGGTCTTTCCTCTGGAAACACCATATATTTT.

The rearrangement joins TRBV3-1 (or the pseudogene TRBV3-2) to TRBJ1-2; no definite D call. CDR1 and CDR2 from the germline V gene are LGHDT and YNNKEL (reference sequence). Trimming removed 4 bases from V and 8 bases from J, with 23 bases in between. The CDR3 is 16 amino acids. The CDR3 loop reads CASSPTGRDGRSGYTF. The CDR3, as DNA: TGTGCCAGCAGCCCCACGGGGAGGGATGGACGGTCGGGCTACACCTTC.

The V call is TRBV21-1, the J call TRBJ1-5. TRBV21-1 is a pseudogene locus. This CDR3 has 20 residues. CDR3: CASSVNPRLPGLLRGQPQHF. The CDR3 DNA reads TGTGCCAGCAGCGTTAATCCACGCCTTCCGGGACTCCTGCGCGGTCAGCCCCAGCATTTT.

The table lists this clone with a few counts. CDR3 sequence: CATSEGQYDTGELFF. Here the CDR3 DNA reads TGTGCCACCAGTGAGGGACAGTATGACACCGGGGAGCTGTTTTTT. This chain connects TRBV24-1 to TRBJ2-2, with 7 bases aligning to TRBD1. V dropped 4 bases and J dropped 3; count of bases not matched to a gene: 4. The CDR3 loop spans 15 amino acids. Looked up from germline, CDR1 is KGHDR and CDR2 is SFDVKD.

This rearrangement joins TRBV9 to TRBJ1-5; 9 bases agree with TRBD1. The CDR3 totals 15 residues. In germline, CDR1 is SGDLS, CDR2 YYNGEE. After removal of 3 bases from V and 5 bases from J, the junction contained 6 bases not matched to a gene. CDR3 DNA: TGTGCCAGCAGCGCCTCCGGGACAGGGTATCAGCCCCAGCATTTT. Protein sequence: CASSASGTGYQPQHF.

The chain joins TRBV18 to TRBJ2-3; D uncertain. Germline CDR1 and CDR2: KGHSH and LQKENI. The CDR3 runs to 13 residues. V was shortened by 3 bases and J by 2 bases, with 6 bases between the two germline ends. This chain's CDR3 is CASSPQLTDTQYF. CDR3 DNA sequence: TGTGCCAGCTCACCTCAACTCACAGATACGCAGTATTTT.

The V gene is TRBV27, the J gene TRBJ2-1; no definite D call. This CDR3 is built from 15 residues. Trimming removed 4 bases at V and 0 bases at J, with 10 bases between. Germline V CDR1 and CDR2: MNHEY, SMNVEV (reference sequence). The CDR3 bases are TGTGCCAGCAGTTCCCCAGCGAGCTCCTACAATGAGCAGTTCTTC. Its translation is CASSSPASSYNEQFF.

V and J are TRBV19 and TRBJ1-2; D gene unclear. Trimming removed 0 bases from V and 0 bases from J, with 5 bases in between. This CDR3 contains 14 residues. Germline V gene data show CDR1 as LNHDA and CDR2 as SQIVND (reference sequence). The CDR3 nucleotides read TGTGCCAGTAGTATAGATAGCACTAACTATGGCTACACCTTC. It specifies CASSIDSTNYGYTF.

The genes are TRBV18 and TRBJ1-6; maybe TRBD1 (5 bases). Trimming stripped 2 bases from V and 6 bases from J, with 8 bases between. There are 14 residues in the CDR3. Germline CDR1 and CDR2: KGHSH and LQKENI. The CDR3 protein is CASSPFDSNSPLHF. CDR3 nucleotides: TGTGCCAGCTCACCATTCGACAGTAATTCACCCCTCCACTTT.

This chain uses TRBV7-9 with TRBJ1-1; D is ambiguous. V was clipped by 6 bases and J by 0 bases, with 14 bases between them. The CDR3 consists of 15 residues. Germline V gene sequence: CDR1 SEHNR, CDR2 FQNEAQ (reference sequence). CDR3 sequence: CASSSTGPLNTEAFF. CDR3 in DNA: TGTGCCAGCAGTTCGACTGGTCCTTTGAACACTGAAGCTTTCTTT.

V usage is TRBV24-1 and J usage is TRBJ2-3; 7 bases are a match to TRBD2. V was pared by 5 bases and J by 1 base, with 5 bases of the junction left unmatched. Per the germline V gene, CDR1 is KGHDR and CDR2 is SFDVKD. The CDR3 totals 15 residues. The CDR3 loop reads CATSAAGEGTDTQYF. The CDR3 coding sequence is TGTGCCACCAGTGCGGCGGGAGAGGGCACAGATACGCAGTATTTT.

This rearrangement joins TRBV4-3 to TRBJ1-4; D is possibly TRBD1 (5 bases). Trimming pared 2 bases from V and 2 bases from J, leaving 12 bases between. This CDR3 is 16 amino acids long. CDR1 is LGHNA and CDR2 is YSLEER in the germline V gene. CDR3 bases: TGCGCCAGCAGCCAATATGGGGCCGCCACTAATGAAAAACTGTTTTTT. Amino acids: CASSQYGAATNEKLFF.

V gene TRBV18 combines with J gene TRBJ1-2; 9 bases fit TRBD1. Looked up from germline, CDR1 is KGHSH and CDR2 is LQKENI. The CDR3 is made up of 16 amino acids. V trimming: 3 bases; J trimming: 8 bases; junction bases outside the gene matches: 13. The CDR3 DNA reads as TGTGCCAGCTCACCGCTACAGGGGGCCCACTTAGGGGGCTACACCTTC. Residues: CASSPLQGAHLGGYTF.

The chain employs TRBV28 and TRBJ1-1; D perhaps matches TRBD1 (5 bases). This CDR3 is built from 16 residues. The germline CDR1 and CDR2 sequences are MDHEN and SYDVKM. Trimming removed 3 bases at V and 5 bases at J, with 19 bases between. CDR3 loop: CASSLAGGVVGTEAFF. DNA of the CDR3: TGTGCCAGCAGTTTGGCGGGGGGTGTAGTTGGGACTGAAGCTTTCTTT.

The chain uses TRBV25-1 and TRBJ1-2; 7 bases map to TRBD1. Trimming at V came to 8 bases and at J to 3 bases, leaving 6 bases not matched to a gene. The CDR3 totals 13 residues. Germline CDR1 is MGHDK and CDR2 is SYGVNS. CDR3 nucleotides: TGTGCCAGCTACAGGGGAGGCGACTATGGCTACACCTTC. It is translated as CASYRGGDYGYTF.

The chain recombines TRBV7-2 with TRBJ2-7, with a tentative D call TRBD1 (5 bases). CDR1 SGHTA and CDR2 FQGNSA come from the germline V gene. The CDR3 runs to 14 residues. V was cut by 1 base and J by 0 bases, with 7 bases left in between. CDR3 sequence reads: CASSLGQLSYEQYF. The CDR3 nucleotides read TGTGCCAGCAGCTTAGGACAGCTCTCCTACGAGCAGTACTTC.

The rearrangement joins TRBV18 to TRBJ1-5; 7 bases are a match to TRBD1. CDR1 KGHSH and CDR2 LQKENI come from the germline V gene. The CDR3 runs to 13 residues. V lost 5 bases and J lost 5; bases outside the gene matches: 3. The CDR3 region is CASSSTGDQPQHF. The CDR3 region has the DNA TGTGCCAGCTCATCCACAGGGGATCAGCCCCAGCATTTT.

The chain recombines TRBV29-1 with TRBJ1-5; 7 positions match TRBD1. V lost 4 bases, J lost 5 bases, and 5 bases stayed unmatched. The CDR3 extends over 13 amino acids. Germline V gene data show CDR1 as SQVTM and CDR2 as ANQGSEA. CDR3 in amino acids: CSVGQGKDQPQHF. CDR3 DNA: TGCAGCGTTGGACAGGGAAAGGATCAGCCCCAGCATTTT. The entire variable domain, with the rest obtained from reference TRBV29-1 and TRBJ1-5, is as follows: SAVISQKPSRDICQRGTSLTIQCQVDSQVTMMFWYRQQPGQSLTLIATANQGSEATYESGFVIDKFPISRPNLTFSTLTVSNMSPEDSSIYLCSVGQGKDQPQHFGDGTRLSIL.

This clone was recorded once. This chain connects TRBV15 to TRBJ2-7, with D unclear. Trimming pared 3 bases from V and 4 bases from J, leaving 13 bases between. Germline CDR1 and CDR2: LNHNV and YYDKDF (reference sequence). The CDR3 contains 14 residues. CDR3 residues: CATSRAVVKYEQYF. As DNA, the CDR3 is TGTGCCACCAGCAGGGCCGTGGTTAAGTACGAGCAGTACTTC.

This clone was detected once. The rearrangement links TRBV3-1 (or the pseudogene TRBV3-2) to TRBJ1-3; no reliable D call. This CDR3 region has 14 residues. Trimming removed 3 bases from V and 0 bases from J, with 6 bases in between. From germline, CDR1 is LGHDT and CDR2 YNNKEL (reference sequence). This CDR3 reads CASSHSNSGNTIYF. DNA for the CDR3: TGTGCCAGCAGCCACAGTAACTCTGGAAACACCATATATTTT.

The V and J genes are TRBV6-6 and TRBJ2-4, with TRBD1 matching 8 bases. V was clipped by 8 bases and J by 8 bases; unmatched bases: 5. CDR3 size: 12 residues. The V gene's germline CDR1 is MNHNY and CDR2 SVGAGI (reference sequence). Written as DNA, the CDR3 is TGTGCCAGCTCAGGGGGCGAGGACATTCAGTACTTC. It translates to CASSGGEDIQYF.

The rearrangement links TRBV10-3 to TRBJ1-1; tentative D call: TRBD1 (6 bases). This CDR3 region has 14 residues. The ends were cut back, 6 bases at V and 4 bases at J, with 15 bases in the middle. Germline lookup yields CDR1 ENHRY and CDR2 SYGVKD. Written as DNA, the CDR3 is TGTGCCATCAGGGAGGGGGGGCGGTCCACTGAAGCTTTCTTT. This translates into CAIREGGRSTEAFF.

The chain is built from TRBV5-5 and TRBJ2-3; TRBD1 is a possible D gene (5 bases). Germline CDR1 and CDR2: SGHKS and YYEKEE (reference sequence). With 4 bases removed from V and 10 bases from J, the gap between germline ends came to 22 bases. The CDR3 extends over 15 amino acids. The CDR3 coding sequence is TGTGCCAGCAGCCCCTGGACATCTGGTCGTTCGGCGCAGTATTTT. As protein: CASSPWTSGRSAQYF.

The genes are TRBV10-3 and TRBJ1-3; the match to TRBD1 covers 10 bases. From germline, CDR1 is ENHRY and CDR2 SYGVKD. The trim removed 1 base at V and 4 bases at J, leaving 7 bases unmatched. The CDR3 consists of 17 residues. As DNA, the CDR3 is TGTGCCATCAGTGAGTTAGAATGGGACAGGGGAGGAAACACCATATATTTT. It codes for CAISELEWDRGGNTIYF.

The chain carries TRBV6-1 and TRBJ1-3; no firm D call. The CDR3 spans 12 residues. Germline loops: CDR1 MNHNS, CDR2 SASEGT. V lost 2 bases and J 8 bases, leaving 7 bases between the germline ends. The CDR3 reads CASSESRYTIYF. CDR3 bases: TGTGCCAGCAGTGAATCTCGTTACACCATATATTTT.

CDR3 in DNA: TGTGCCAGCAGCTCCGTCAGGGGAAGCGACGGCTACACCTTC. It codes for CASSSVRGSDGYTF. The chain links TRBV7-2 to TRBJ1-2; weak D call: TRBD1 (6 bases). V shed 4 bases and J shed 8 bases, with 17 bases lying between them. The CDR3 spans 14 residues. Per germline, CDR1 SGHTA and CDR2 FQGNSA. Looking up the rest from reference TRBV7-2 and TRBJ1-2 gives the full variable domain: GAGVSQSPSNKVTEKGKDVELRCDPISGHTALYWYRQSLGQGLEFLIYFQGNSAPDKSGLPSDRFSAERTGGSVSTLTIQRTQQEDSAVYLCASSSVRGSDGYTFGSGTRLTVV.

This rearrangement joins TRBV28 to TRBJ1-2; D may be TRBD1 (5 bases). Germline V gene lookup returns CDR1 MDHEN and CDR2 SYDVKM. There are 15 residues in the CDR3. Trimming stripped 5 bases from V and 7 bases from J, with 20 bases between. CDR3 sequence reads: CASSPPFPGVSGYTF. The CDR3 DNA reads TGTGCCAGCAGTCCCCCGTTTCCGGGGGTATCTGGCTACACCTTC.

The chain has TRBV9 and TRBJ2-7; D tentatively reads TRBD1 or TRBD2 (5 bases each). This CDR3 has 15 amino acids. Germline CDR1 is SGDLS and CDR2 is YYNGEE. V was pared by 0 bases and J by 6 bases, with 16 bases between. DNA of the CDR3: TGTGCCAGCAGCGTAGAGGGGACCGGGATTTCCGAGCAGTACTTC. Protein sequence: CASSVEGTGISEQYF.

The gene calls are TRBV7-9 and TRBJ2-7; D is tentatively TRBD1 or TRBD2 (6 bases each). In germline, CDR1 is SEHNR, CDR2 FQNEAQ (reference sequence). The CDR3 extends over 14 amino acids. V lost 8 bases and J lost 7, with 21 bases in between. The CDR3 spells CASQTWLGAGEQYF. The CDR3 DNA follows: TGTGCCAGCCAGACATGGCTGGGGGCGGGAGAGCAGTACTTC.

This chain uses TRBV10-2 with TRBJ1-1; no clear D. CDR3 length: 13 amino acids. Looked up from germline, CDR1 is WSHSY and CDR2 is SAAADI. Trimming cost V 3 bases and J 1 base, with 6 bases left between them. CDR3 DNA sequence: TGCGCCAGCAGTGAAGCAGGGAACACTGAAGCTTTCTTT. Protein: CASSEAGNTEAFF.